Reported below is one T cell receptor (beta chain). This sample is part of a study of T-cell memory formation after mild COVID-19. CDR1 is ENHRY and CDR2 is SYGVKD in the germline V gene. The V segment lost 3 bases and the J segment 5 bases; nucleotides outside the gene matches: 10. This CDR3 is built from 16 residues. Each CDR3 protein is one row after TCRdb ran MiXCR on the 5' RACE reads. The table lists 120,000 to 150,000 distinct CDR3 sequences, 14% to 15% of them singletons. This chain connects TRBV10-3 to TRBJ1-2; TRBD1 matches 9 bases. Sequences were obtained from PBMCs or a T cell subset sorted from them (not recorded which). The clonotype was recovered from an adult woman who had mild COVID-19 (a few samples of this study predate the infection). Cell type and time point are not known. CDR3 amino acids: CAISDRGTGHFYGYTF. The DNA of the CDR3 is TGTGCCATCAGTGATAGGGGGACAGGGCACTTTTATGGCTACACCTTC.